The source of this T cell receptor (beta chain) is a study of radiation and T cells in renal cell carcinoma. The repertoire was sequenced with immunoSEQ multiplex PCR; TCRdb's copy has only in-frame clones and lacks some. Of about 150,000 clones listed, approximately 86% were seen once; the top ten hold over 10%. Time point in this sample: blood 2 weeks post-SBRT. Treatment described: 15 Gy SBRT to primary tumor, nephrectomy 4 weeks later. CDR3 length: 14 amino acids. Trimming left V 2 bases short and J 4 bases short, with 9 bases between. CDR1 and CDR2 (germline): LNHDA, SQIVND (reference sequence). The receptor was derived from a woman in her 50s with renal cell carcinoma. The specimen comprised blood, sampled from a patient whose treatment included radiotherapy and nephrectomy. This chain uses TRBV19 with TRBJ2-4; D remains ambiguous. CDR3 DNA: TGTGCCAGTAGTATATGGCAGCCGAAAAACATTCAGTACTTC. This translates into CASSIWQPKNIQYF.